The sequence of this T cell receptor beta chain was determined in a study of beta chain features in type 1 diabetes. On the study more broadly: Patients shared similar age, gender and cell yields with healthy donors.

cDNA synthesis used the whole RNA isolate, giving expressed TCRB sequences. Method: immunoSEQ multiplex PCR; TCRdb's copy keeps in-frame clones and lacks some. The table records around 400,000 clones, around 15% of them present only once. This receptor was identified in a woman between 18 and 29 years old in good health. The specimen sequenced was naive CD4+ T cells from blood.

In DNA, the CDR3 is TGTGCCAGCAGCTTAACTCAGGGGGCGAACACTGAAGCTTTCTTT. This codes for CASSLTQGANTEAFF. The V call is TRBV7-2, the J call TRBJ1-1, with 8 bases fitting TRBD1. There are 15 residues in the CDR3. V shed 2 bases, J shed 1 base, and the junction held 3 bases outside the gene matches. Germline V gene data show CDR1 as SGHTA and CDR2 as FQGNSA.